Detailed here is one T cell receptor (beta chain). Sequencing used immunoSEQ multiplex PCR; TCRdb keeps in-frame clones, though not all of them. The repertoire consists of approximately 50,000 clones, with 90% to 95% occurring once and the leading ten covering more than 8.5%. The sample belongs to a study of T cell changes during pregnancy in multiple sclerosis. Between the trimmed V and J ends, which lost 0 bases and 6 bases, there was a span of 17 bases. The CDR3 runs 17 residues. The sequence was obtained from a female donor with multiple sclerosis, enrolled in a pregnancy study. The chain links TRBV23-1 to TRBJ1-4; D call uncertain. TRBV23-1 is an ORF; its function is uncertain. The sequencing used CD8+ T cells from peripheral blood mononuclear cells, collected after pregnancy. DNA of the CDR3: TGCGCCAGCAGTCAATCTCGTCGGGTAGGCGGCTATGAAAAACTGTTTTTT. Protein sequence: CASSQSRRVGGYEKLFF.